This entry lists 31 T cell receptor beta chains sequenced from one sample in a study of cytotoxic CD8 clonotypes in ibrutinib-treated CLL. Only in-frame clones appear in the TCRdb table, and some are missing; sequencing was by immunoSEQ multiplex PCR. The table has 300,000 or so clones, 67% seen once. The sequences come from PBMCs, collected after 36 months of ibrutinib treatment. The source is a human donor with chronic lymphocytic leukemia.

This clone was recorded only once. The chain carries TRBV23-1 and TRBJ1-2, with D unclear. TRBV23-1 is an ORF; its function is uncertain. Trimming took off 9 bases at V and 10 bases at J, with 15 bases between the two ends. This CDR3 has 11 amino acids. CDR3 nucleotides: TGCGCCAGACCATTTGGCAGGCACTACACCTTC. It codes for CARPFGRHYTF.

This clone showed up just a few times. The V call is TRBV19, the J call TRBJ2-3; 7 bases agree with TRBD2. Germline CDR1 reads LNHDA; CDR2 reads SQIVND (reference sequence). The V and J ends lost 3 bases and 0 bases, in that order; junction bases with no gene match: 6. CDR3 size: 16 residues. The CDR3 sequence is CASSISSGTSTDTQYF. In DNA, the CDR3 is TGTGCCAGTAGTATTTCTAGCGGCACTAGCACAGATACGCAGTATTTT.

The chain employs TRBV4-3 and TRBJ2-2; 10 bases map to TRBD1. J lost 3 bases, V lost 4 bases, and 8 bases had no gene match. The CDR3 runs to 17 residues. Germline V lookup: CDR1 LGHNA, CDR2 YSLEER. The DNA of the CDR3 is TGCGCCAGCAGCCGTAGACAGGGGGCTGTGGACACCGGGGAGCTGTTTTTT. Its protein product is CASSRRQGAVDTGELFF.

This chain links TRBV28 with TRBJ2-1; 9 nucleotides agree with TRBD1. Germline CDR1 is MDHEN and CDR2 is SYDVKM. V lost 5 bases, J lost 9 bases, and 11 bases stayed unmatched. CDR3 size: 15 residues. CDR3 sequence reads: CASSLLPQGATEQFF. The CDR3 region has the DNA TGTGCCAGCAGTCTACTCCCACAGGGGGCCACTGAGCAGTTCTTC.

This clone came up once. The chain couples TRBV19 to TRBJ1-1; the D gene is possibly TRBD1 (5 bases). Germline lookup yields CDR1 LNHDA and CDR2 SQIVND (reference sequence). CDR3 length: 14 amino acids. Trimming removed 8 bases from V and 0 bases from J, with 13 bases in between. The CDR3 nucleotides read TGTGCCAGTCAAGAAGGCAGGGTGAACACTGAAGCTTTCTTT. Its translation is CASQEGRVNTEAFF.

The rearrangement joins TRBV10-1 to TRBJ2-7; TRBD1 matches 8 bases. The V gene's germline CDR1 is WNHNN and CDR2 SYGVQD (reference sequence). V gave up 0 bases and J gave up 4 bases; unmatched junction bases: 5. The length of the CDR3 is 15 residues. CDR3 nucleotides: TGCGCCAGCAGTGAGTCGCGGACAGGGCGGTACGAGCAGTACTTC. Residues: CASSESRTGRYEQYF.

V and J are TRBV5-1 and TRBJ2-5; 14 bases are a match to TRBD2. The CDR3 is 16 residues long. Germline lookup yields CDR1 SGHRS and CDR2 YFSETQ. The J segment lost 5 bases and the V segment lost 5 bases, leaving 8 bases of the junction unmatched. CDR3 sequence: CASSLRLAGGLETQYF. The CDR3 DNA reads TGCGCCAGCAGTCTACGACTAGCGGGAGGGCTGGAGACCCAGTACTTC. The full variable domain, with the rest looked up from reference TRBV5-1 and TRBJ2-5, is KAGVTQTPRYLIKTRGQQVTLSCSPISGHRSVSWYQQTPGQGLQFLFEYFSETQRNKGNFPGRFSGRQFSNSRSEMNVSTLELGDSALYLCASSLRLAGGLETQYFGPGTRLLVL.

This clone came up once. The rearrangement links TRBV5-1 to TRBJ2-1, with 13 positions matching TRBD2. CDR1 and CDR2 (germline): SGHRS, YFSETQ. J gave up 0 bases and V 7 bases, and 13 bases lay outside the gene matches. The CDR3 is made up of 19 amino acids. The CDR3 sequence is CASSRTSGSISSSYNEQFF. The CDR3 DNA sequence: TGCGCCAGCTCCAGGACTAGCGGGAGTATTTCGAGCTCCTACAATGAGCAGTTCTTC.

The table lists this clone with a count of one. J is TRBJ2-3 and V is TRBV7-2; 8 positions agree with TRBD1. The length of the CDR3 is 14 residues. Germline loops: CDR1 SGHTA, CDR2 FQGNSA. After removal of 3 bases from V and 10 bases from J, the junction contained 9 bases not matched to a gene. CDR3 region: CASSLFRDRWSQYF. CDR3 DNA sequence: TGTGCCAGCAGCTTGTTCCGGGACAGGTGGTCGCAGTATTTT.

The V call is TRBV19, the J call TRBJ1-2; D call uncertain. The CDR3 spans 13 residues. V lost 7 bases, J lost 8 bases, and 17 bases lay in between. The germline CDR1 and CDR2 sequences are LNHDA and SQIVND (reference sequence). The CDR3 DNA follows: TGTGCCAGTACCACCCCCAATCTGGCCGGCTACACCTTC. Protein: CASTTPNLAGYTF.

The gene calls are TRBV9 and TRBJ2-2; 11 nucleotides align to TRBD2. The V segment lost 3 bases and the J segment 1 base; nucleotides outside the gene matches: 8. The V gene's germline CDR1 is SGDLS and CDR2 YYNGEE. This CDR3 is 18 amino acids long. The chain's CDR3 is CASSEGLAGYVNTGELFF. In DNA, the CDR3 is TGTGCCAGCAGCGAAGGACTAGCGGGTTACGTGAACACCGGGGAGCTGTTTTTT.

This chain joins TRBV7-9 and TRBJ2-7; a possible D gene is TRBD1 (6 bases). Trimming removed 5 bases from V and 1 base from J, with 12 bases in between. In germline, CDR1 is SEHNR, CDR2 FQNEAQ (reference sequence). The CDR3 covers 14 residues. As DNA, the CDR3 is TGTGCCAGCAGCGCCCTCAGGGGTTCCTACGAGCAGTACTTC. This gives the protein CASSALRGSYEQYF.

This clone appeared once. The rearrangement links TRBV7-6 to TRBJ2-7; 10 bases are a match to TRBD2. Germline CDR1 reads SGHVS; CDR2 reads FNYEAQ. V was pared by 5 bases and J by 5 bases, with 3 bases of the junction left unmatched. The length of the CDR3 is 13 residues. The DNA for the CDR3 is TGTGCCAGCAGCGACGGGACTAGCGACGAGCAGTACTTC. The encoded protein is CASSDGTSDEQYF.

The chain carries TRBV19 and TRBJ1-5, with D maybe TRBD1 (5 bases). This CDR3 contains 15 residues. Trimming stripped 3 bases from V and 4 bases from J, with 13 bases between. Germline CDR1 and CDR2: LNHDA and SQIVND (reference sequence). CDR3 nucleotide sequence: TGTGCCAGTAGTATTTGGGACGGGAGAAATCAGCCCCAGCATTTT. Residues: CASSIWDGRNQPQHF.

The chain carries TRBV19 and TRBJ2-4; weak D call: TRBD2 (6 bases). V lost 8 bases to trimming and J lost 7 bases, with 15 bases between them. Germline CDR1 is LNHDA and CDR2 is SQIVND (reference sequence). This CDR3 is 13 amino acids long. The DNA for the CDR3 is TGTGCCAGTGCTTGGGAGGATGGGAACATTCAGTACTTC. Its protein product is CASAWEDGNIQYF.

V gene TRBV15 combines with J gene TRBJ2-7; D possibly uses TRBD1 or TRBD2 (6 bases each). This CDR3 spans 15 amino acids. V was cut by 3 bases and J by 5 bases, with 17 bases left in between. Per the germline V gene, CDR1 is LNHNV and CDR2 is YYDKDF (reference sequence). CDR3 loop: CATSSQGGFAHEQYF. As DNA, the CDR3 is TGTGCCACCAGCAGCCAAGGGGGGTTTGCCCACGAGCAGTACTTC.

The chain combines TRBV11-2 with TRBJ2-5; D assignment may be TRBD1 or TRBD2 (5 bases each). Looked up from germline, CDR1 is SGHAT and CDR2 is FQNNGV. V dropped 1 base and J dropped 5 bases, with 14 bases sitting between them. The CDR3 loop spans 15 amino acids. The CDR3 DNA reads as TGTGCCAGCAGCTTAGTATCAGGGTGGGGGGAGACCCAGTACTTC. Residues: CASSLVSGWGETQYF.

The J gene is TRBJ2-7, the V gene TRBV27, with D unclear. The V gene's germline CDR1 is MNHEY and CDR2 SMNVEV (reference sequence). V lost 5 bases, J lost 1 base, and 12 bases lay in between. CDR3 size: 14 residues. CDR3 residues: CASSHRATSYEQYF. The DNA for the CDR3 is TGTGCCAGCAGTCATAGGGCCACGTCCTACGAGCAGTACTTC.

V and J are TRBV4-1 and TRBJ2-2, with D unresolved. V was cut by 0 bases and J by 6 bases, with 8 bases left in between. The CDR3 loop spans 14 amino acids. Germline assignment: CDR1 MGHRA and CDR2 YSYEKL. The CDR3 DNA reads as TGCGCCAGCAGCCAAGATCGCGGCTCCGGGGAGCTGTTTTTT. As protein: CASSQDRGSGELFF.

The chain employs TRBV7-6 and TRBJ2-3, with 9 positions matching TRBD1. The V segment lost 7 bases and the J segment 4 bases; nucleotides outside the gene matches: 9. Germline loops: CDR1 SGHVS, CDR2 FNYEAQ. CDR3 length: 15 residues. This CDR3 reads CASNLSTGGADTQYF. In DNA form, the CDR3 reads TGTGCCAGCAACCTTTCGACAGGGGGGGCAGATACGCAGTATTTT.

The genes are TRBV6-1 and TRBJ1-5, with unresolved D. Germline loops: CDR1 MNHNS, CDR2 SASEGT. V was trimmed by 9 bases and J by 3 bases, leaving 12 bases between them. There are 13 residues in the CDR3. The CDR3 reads CASCGGNNQPQHF. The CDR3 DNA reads TGTGCCAGTTGCGGTGGGAACAATCAGCCCCAGCATTTT.

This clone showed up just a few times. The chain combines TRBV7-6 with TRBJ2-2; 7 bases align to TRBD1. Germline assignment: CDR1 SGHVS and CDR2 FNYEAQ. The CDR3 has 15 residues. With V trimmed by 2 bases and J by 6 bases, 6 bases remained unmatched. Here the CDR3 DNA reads TGTGCCAGCAGCTTACGACAGGGTGCCCCCGGGGAGCTGTTTTTT. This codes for CASSLRQGAPGELFF. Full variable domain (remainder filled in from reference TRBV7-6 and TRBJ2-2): GAGVSQSPRYKVTKRGQDVALRCDPISGHVSLYWYRQALGQGPEFLTYFNYEAQQDKSGLPNDRFSAERPEGSISTLTIQRTEQRDSAMYRCASSLRQGAPGELFFGEGSRLTVL.

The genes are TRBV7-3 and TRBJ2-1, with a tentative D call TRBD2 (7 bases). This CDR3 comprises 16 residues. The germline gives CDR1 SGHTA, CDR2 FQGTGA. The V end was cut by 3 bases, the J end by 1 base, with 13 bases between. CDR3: CASSFVGGPSYNEQFF. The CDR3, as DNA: TGTGCCAGCAGCTTTGTGGGGGGGCCGTCCTACAATGAGCAGTTCTTC.

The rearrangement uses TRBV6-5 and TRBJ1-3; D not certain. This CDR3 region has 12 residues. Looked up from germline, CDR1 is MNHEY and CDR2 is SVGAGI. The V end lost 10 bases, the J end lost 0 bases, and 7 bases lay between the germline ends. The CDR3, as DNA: TGTGCCACCATGAGCTCTGGAAACACCATATATTTT. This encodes CATMSSGNTIYF.

The CDR3 nucleotides read TGTGCCAGCAGCTTGGAGGGTTGGGGCGGCCACGAGCAGTACTTC. Translated: CASSLEGWGGHEQYF. The V call is TRBV5-6, the J call TRBJ2-7; TRBD1 might be the D (5 bases). The germline V gene encodes CDR1 SGHDT and CDR2 YYEEEE. This CDR3 region has 15 residues. V lost 0 bases to trimming and J lost 5 bases, with 15 bases between them.

DNA of the CDR3: TGTGCCAGCAGTTACTCGGACGGGAGCGGAGAGACCCAGTACTTC. Encoded protein: CASSYSDGSGETQYF. V is TRBV6-5 and J is TRBJ2-5, with D possibly being TRBD2 (6 bases). The germline V gene has CDR1 MNHEY and CDR2 SVGAGI. This CDR3 is 15 amino acids long. The V gene lost 0 bases and the J gene lost 4 bases, with 12 bases spanning the gap.

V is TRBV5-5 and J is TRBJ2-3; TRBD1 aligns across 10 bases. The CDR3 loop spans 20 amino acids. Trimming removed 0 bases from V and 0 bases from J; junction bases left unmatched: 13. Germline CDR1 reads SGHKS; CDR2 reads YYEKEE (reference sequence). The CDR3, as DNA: TGTGCCAGCAGCTTGGGGGCTACCGGGACAGGGGAATCTAGCACAGATACGCAGTATTTT. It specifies CASSLGATGTGESSTDTQYF.

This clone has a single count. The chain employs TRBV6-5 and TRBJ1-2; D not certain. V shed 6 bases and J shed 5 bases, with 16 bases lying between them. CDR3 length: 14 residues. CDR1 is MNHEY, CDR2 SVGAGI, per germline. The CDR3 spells CASRDTRRPYGYTF. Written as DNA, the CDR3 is TGTGCCAGCAGAGACACGCGGAGGCCGTATGGCTACACCTTC.

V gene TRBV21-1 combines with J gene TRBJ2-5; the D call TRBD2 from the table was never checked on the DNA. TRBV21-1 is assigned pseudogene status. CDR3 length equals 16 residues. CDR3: CASTYRGLGGEETQYF. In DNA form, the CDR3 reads TGTGCCAGCACGTACCGGGGACTAGGAGGCGAGGAGACCCAGTACTTC.

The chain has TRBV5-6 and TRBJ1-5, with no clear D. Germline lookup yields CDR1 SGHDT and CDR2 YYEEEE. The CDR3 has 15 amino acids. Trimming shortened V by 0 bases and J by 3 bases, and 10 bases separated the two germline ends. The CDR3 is CASSLGVINNQPQHF. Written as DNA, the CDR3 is TGTGCCAGCAGCTTGGGTGTGATAAACAATCAGCCCCAGCATTTT.

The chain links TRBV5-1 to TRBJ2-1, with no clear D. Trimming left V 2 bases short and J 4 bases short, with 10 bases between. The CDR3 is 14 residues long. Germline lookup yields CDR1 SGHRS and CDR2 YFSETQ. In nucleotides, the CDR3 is TGCGCCAGCAGCTTTTCCGATCCTTACAATGAGCAGTTCTTC. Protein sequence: CASSFSDPYNEQFF. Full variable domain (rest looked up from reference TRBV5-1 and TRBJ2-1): KAGVTQTPRYLIKTRGQQVTLSCSPISGHRSVSWYQQTPGQGLQFLFEYFSETQRNKGNFPGRFSGRQFSNSRSEMNVSTLELGDSALYLCASSFSDPYNEQFFGPGTRLTVL.